This TCR beta chain came from a study of graft-versus-host responses after intestinal transplantation. About the research overall: Each recipient received anti-thymocyte globulin induction, then tacrolimus and steroids for approximately 3 years.

Data came from immunoSEQ multiplex PCR; TCRdb stores just in-frame clones and leaves some out. The sample has more than 70,000 clones; 85% to 90% are singletons. A remark on this clone: The antigen is unknown.

This CDR3 contains 16 residues. Trimming cost V 3 bases and J 1 base, with 12 bases left between them. Germline values: CDR1 LNHDA, CDR2 SQIVND (reference sequence). The J gene is TRBJ2-2, the V gene TRBV19, with D perhaps TRBD1 (8 bases). This clonotype was sampled from a human donor who received an intestinal transplant. Source: unstimulated CD4+ T cells sorted from spleen or lymph node cells, taken before intestinal transplant. CDR3 region: CASSIGGTGNTGELFF. The CDR3 nucleotides read TGTGCCAGTAGTATCGGGGGGACAGGGAACACCGGGGAGCTGTTTTTT.